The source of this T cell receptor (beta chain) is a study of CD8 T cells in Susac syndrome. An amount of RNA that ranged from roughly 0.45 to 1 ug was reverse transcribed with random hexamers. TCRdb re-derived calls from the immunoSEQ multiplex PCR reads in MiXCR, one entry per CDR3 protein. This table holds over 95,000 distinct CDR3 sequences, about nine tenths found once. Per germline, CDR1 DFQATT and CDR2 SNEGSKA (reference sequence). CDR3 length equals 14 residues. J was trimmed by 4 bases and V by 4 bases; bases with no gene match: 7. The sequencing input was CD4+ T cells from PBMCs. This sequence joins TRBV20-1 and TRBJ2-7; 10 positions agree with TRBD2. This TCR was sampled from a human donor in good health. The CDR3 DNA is TGCAGTGCTACCTCGACTAGCGGGTATTACGAGCAGTACTTC. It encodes CSATSTSGYYEQYF.